This TCR beta chain was obtained from a study of T cell changes during pregnancy in multiple sclerosis. Data came from immunoSEQ multiplex PCR; TCRdb stores just in-frame clones and leaves some out. This sample has around 84,000 clones; about 93% occur once, and the top ten carry roughly 0.93%. The ends were cut back, 0 bases at V and 9 bases at J, with 3 bases in the middle. This CDR3 has 10 residues. CDR1 MNHNY and CDR2 SVGAGI come from the germline V gene (reference sequence). The sequence derives from a female donor in good health, enrolled as a control in a pregnancy study. V and J are TRBV6-6 and TRBJ2-7; D call uncertain. Sequences were derived from peripheral blood, sampled in the second trimester of pregnancy. Here the CDR3 reads CASSYSWQYF. In DNA form, the CDR3 reads TGTGCCAGCAGTTACTCCTGGCAGTACTTC.